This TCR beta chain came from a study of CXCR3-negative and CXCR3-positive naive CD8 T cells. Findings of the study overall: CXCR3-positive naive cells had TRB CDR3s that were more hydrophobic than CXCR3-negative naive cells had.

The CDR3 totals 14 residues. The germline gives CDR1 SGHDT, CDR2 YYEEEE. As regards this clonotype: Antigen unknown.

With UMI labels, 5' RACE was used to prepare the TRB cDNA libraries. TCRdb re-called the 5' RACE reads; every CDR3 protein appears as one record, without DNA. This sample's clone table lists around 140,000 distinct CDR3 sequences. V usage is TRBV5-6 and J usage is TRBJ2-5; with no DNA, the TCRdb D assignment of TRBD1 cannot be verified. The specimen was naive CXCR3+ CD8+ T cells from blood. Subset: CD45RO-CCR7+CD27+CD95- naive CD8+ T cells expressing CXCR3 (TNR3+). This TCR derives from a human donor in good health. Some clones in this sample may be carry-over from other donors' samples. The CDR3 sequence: CASSYATGEETQYF. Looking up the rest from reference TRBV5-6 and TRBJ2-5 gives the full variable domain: DAGVTQSPTHLIKTRGQQVTLRCSPKSGHDTVSWYQQALGQGPQFIFQYYEEEERQRGNFPDRFSGHQFPNYSSELNVNALLLGDSALYLCASSYATGEETQYFGPGTRLLVL.